These 3 T cell receptor beta chains originate from one sample sequenced in a study of T cell repertoires in cytomegalovirus infection. TCRdb used MiXCR to reprocess the reads, holding one entry per CDR3 protein. The profile covers about 83,000 distinct CDR3 sequences, with 25% to 30% appearing a single time and over 60% taken by the ten largest. These receptors' targets are unknown. Sequenced material: CD8+ T cells from cultured PBMCs, taken from culture after CMV antigen stimulation. These receptors originate from a human donor in good health (CMV status not recorded). Some clones in this sample may be carry-over from other donors' samples.

The chain uses TRBV6-6 and TRBJ2-7, with TRBD1 matching 7 bases. Germline V CDR1 and CDR2: MNHNY, SVGAGI (reference sequence). This CDR3 is 17 amino acids long. V gave up 5 bases and J gave up 1 base; unmatched junction bases: 14. The CDR3, as DNA: TGTGCCAGCAGTAGGGGGCTGGGACAATCGGTTTCCTACGAGCAGTACTTC. Translation: CASSRGLGQSVSYEQYF.

The chain has TRBV28 and TRBJ2-7, with 9 positions matching TRBD1. CDR3 length: 12 amino acids. Germline V CDR1 and CDR2: MDHEN, SYDVKM. The CDR3 sequence is CASGTGIHEQYF. CDR3 sequence (DNA): TGTGCTTCCGGGACAGGGATCCACGAGCAGTACTTC.

The chain joins TRBV7-4 to TRBJ1-2; 9 bases line up with TRBD1. Germline CDR1 and CDR2: SGHVT and SQSDAQ. Losses at the gene ends were 5 bases for V and 6 bases for J; bases not matched to a gene: 4. CDR3 length: 13 residues. CDR3: CASSRDREHGYTF. The CDR3 DNA follows: TGTGCCAGCAGCCGGGACAGGGAACATGGCTACACCTTC.